Presented here are 29 T cell receptor beta chains from one specimen sequenced in a study of blood T cell repertoires in COVID-19. TCRdb's copy holds only in-frame clones and misses some; the assay was immunoSEQ multiplex PCR. The sample gives some 93,000 clones, 70% to 80% of which show up once; nearly 25% is in the top ten. Specimen: peripheral blood. These receptors were taken from a human donor in a cohort sampled during active COVID-19.

The chain recombines TRBV6-5 with TRBJ1-5, with 7 nucleotides matching TRBD1. CDR3 length: 12 amino acids. Germline CDR1 and CDR2: MNHEY and SVGAGI. J lost 9 bases, V lost 5 bases, and 4 bases had no gene match. The DNA of the CDR3 is TGTGCCAGCAGTAACAGGGGCGCGCCCCAGCATTTT. Translating gives CASSNRGAPQHF.

The rearrangement joins TRBV27 to TRBJ2-7; 8 bases are shared with TRBD2. Trimming cost V 3 bases and J 2 bases; bases outside gene matches: 12. Germline V CDR1 and CDR2: MNHEY, SMNVEV (reference sequence). This CDR3 has 17 amino acids. In DNA, the CDR3 is TGTGCCAGCAGTTTTAGTCAGTCACCGGGACTAGCCTACGAGCAGTACTTC. This codes for CASSFSQSPGLAYEQYF.

The chain uses TRBV10-3 and TRBJ2-7; 8 bases match TRBD1. The CDR3 contains 13 residues. Trimming cost V 7 bases and J 0 bases; bases outside gene matches: 2. CDR1 and CDR2 from the germline V gene are ENHRY and SYGVKD. CDR3 sequence: CAIKDRDSYEQYF. The CDR3, as DNA: TGTGCCATCAAGGACAGGGACTCCTACGAGCAGTACTTC.

The V gene is TRBV6-5, the J gene TRBJ2-2, with 8 bases aligning to TRBD1. The CDR3 totals 16 residues. Germline CDR1 and CDR2: MNHEY and SVGAGI. J was trimmed by 6 bases and V by 0 bases; bases with no gene match: 6. The chain's CDR3 is CASSYSRTGIPGELFF. CDR3 coding DNA: TGTGCCAGCAGTTACTCAAGGACAGGGATTCCCGGGGAGCTGTTTTTT.

This sequence joins TRBV7-8 and TRBJ2-7; TRBD1 is a possible D gene (6 bases). Germline CDR1 is SGHVS and CDR2 is FQNEAQ. V gave up 4 bases and J gave up 2 bases, with 18 bases separating them. The CDR3 has 16 amino acids. This CDR3 is CASSSQRDRITYEQYF. CDR3 sequence (DNA): TGTGCCAGCAGCTCACAGAGAGACAGGATTACCTACGAGCAGTACTTC.

The chain has TRBV6-4 and TRBJ2-7; 9 bases match TRBD2. The CDR3 is made up of 17 amino acids. J lost 0 bases, V lost 7 bases, and 13 bases had no gene match. The germline V gene encodes CDR1 MRHNA and CDR2 SNTAGT. The CDR3 DNA is TGTGCCAGCAAGGCGGGCAGGGCACTAGCGGGCTCCTACGAGCAGTACTTC. Protein sequence: CASKAGRALAGSYEQYF.

V usage is TRBV9 and J usage is TRBJ2-5, with 7 bases fitting TRBD2. The germline V gene has CDR1 SGDLS and CDR2 YYNGEE. V lost 1 base and J lost 2; bases outside the gene matches: 8. This CDR3 has 16 amino acids. The CDR3 spells CASSVWASGIQETQYF. The CDR3 DNA reads as TGTGCCAGCAGCGTATGGGCTAGCGGTATACAAGAGACCCAGTACTTC. The variable domain in full, with the rest retrieved from reference TRBV9 and TRBJ2-5, is DSGVTQTPKHLITATGQRVTLRCSPRSGDLSVYWYQQSLDQGLQFLIQYYNGEERAKGNILERFSAQQFPDLHSELNLSSLELGDSALYFCASSVWASGIQETQYFGPGTRLLVL.

The chain joins TRBV5-5 to TRBJ1-4; 7 positions match TRBD1. Trimming cost V 3 bases and J 4 bases; bases outside gene matches: 6. The CDR3 has 15 residues. CDR1 SGHKS and CDR2 YYEKEE come from the germline V gene (reference sequence). The CDR3 protein is CASSSSRDSNEKLFF. The CDR3 nucleotides read TGTGCCAGCAGCTCTTCCCGGGACAGTAATGAAAAACTGTTTTTT. Together with reference TRBV5-5 and TRBJ1-4, the CDR3 gives the full variable domain: DAGVTQSPTHLIKTRGQQVTLRCSPISGHKSVSWYQQVLGQGPQFIFQYYEKEERGRGNFPDRFSARQFPNYSSELNVNALLLGDSALYLCASSSSRDSNEKLFFGSGTQLSVL.

The chain is built from TRBV11-1 and TRBJ2-1; 8 positions agree with TRBD2. From germline, CDR1 is SGHAT and CDR2 FQDESV (reference sequence). CDR3 size: 13 residues. With V trimmed by 8 bases and J by 8 bases, 8 bases remained unmatched. DNA for the CDR3: TGTGCCAGCGCCCAGCGGGAGACGGATGAGCAGTTCTTC. It translates to CASAQRETDEQFF.

The chain links TRBV5-1 to TRBJ2-7; D is possibly TRBD2 (7 bases). This CDR3 is built from 15 residues. CDR1 SGHRS and CDR2 YFSETQ come from the germline V gene. The V gene lost 0 bases and the J gene lost 0 bases, with 10 bases spanning the gap. CDR3 nucleotides: TGCGCCAGCAGCTTGGATGGGGGGGCCTCCTACGAGCAGTACTTC. It encodes CASSLDGGASYEQYF.

The chain employs TRBV4-2 and TRBJ2-1, with 8 bases aligning to TRBD1. From germline, CDR1 is LGHNA and CDR2 YNFKEQ. This CDR3 spans 16 amino acids. The V gene end was trimmed by 2 bases and the J gene end by 4 bases; junction bases not matched to a gene: 7. CDR3 amino acids: CASSQQGQGRYNEQFF. CDR3 sequence (DNA): TGTGCCAGCAGCCAACAAGGACAGGGCCGTTACAATGAGCAGTTCTTC.

The J gene is TRBJ2-5, the V gene TRBV9; 7 nucleotides match TRBD2. J lost 9 bases, V lost 4 bases, and 15 bases had no gene match. This CDR3 is 15 amino acids long. The germline V gene has CDR1 SGDLS and CDR2 YYNGEE. CDR3 residues: CASSPTRGDFASQYF. The CDR3 nucleotides are TGTGCCAGCAGCCCCACCCGGGGGGACTTCGCGTCCCAGTACTTC.

V usage is TRBV27 and J usage is TRBJ2-7; 8 bases are shared with TRBD2. The junction had 11 bases not matched to a gene; V was cut back by 3 bases and J by 1 base. The CDR3 extends over 17 amino acids. CDR1 is MNHEY, CDR2 SMNVEV, per germline (reference sequence). The CDR3 DNA sequence: TGTGCCAGCAGTTTTGCCCCCCCGGGACTAGGGTCCTACGAGCAGTACTTC. As protein: CASSFAPPGLGSYEQYF.

This chain connects TRBV7-2 to TRBJ2-7; D call uncertain. Trimming stripped 1 base from V and 4 bases from J, with 5 bases between. Germline V gene lookup returns CDR1 SGHTA and CDR2 FQGNSA. The CDR3 has 12 residues. CDR3 nucleotides: TGTGCCAGCAGCTTAGTCGTGTACGAGCAGTACTTC. Its protein is CASSLVVYEQYF.

The V and J genes are TRBV5-4 and TRBJ2-5; tentative D call: TRBD1 (5 bases). This CDR3 has 14 residues. V lost 0 bases and J lost 0, with 6 bases in between. CDR1 is SGHNT and CDR2 is YYREEE in the germline V gene (reference sequence). The CDR3 sequence: CASSLGQNQETQYF. CDR3 coding DNA: TGTGCCAGCAGCTTGGGACAGAACCAAGAGACCCAGTACTTC.

The gene calls are TRBV6-1 and TRBJ1-5, with TRBD1 matching over 7 bases. V trimming: 0 bases; J trimming: 5 bases; junction bases outside the gene matches: 4. Germline assignment: CDR1 MNHNS and CDR2 SASEGT. This CDR3 is 15 amino acids long. The CDR3 sequence is CASSEARDRDQPQHF. In DNA, the CDR3 is TGTGCCAGCAGTGAAGCGCGAGACAGGGATCAGCCCCAGCATTTT.

This rearrangement joins TRBV5-1 to TRBJ1-1; D might be TRBD1 (6 bases). The CDR3 has 15 residues. Trimming removed 4 bases from V and 4 bases from J, with 17 bases in between. Per germline, CDR1 SGHRS and CDR2 YFSETQ. The CDR3 reads CASSPQGLVGTEAFF. The CDR3 region has the DNA TGCGCCAGCAGCCCGCAGGGGCTGGTGGGCACTGAAGCTTTCTTT.

The chain links TRBV6-5 to TRBJ1-6; 10 bases match TRBD1. Germline CDR1 reads MNHEY; CDR2 reads SVGAGI. This CDR3 has 15 amino acids. V lost 0 bases and J lost 13; bases outside the gene matches: 6. The CDR3 region is CASSYSTGGFVPLHF. In DNA form, the CDR3 reads TGTGCCAGCAGTTACTCGACAGGGGGCTTTGTGCCCCTCCACTTT.

This chain joins TRBV7-3 and TRBJ1-1; D unresolved. This CDR3 comprises 14 residues. Trimming removed 5 bases at V and 5 bases at J, with 15 bases between. Germline V CDR1 and CDR2: SGHTA, FQGTGA. The CDR3 bases are TGTGCCAGCAGCGGCGGGTCCCCGGGGACTGAAGCTTTCTTT. Residues: CASSGGSPGTEAFF. Combining the CDR3 with reference TRBV7-3 and TRBJ1-1 gives the whole variable domain GAGVSQTPSNKVTEKGKYVELRCDPISGHTALYWYRQSLGQGPEFLIYFQGTGAADDSGLPNDRFFAVRPEGSVSTLKIQRTERGDSAVYLCASSGGSPGTEAFFGQGTRLTVV.

CDR3 bases: TGTGCCAGTAGTTCGGAGGGGGCACGGTCACCCCTCCACTTT. It codes for CASSSEGARSPLHF. The chain combines TRBV19 with TRBJ1-6, with TRBD1 identical over 7 bases. Trimming removed 5 bases from V and 10 bases from J; junction bases left unmatched: 8. The CDR3 totals 14 residues. Germline V gives CDR1 LNHDA, CDR2 SQIVND (reference sequence).

In its sample, this clone was seen once. The V call is TRBV6-5, the J call TRBJ1-1; D might be TRBD1 (5 bases). The CDR3 consists of 15 residues. V lost 2 bases and J lost 1, with 11 bases in between. The germline gives CDR1 MNHEY, CDR2 SVGAGI. CDR3 protein: CASSYPGGRNTEAFF. The CDR3 nucleotides read TGTGCCAGCAGTTACCCCGGGGGTAGGAACACTGAAGCTTTCTTT.

The chain is built from TRBV5-1 and TRBJ2-7; 9 positions match TRBD2. This CDR3 spans 15 amino acids. V dropped 0 bases and J dropped 6; count of bases not matched to a gene: 7. The germline V gene has CDR1 SGHRS and CDR2 YFSETQ. The CDR3 DNA follows: TGCGCCAGCAGCTTGGGTAGCGGGAGAGGGCTCGAGCAGTACTTC. Its translation: CASSLGSGRGLEQYF.

The V call is TRBV18, the J call TRBJ2-5, with a weak D call TRBD1 (5 bases). The V and J ends lost 3 bases and 1 base respectively, with 15 bases between them. CDR3 size: 16 residues. Germline assignment: CDR1 KGHSH and CDR2 LQKENI. Here the CDR3 DNA reads TGTGCCAGCTCACCGCGGCCTAGGGGTATCCAAGAGACCCAGTACTTC. Translation gives CASSPRPRGIQETQYF.

The rearrangement uses TRBV7-9 and TRBJ2-1; 10 positions match TRBD1. The CDR3 has 14 residues. J was trimmed by 5 bases and V by 8 bases; bases with no gene match: 6. Germline V gives CDR1 SEHNR, CDR2 FQNEAQ (reference sequence). The CDR3 protein is CASLTGTGDNEQFF. DNA of the CDR3: TGTGCCAGCCTAACCGGGACAGGGGACAATGAGCAGTTCTTC. Based on the CDR3 plus reference TRBV7-9 and TRBJ2-1, the full variable domain is DTGVSQNPRHKITKRGQNVTFRCDPISEHNRLYWYRQTLGQGPEFLTYFQNEAQLEKSRLLSDRFSAERPKGSFSTLEIQRTEQGDSAMYLCASLTGTGDNEQFFGPGTRLTVL.

This chain joins TRBV30 and TRBJ2-1, with TRBD2 matching over 14 bases. Germline V gene sequence: CDR1 GTSNPN, CDR2 SVGIG (reference sequence). This CDR3 contains 13 residues. The V gene end was trimmed by 4 bases and the J gene end by 10 bases; junction bases not matched to a gene: 3. The CDR3 coding sequence is TGTGCCTGGACGGGACTAGCGGGAGACGAGCAGTTCTTC. Its protein is CAWTGLAGDEQFF. The full variable domain, in which reference TRBV30 and TRBJ2-1 provide the parts outside the CDR3, is SQTIHQWPATLVQPVGSPLSLECTVEGTSNPNLYWYRQAAGRGLQLLFYSVGIGQISSEVPQNLSASRPQDRQFILSSKKLLLSDSGFYLCAWTGLAGDEQFFGPGTRLTVL.

The J gene is TRBJ1-1, the V gene TRBV7-2; D gene unclear. Germline V gives CDR1 SGHTA, CDR2 FQGNSA. Between the trimmed V and J ends, which lost 1 base and 4 bases, there was a span of 16 bases. The CDR3 extends over 16 amino acids. In nucleotides, the CDR3 is TGTGCCAGCAGCTTAGGTTCCACAGCCGCCGGCACTGAAGCTTTCTTT. Protein sequence: CASSLGSTAAGTEAFF.

This rearrangement joins TRBV11-3 to TRBJ2-1; possible D gene TRBD1, 7 bases. This CDR3 region has 13 residues. Trimming stripped 2 bases from V and 7 bases from J, with 9 bases between. From germline, CDR1 is SGHNT and CDR2 YENEEA. The CDR3 loop is CASSLPGGNEQFF. The CDR3 DNA is TGTGCCAGCAGCTTACCAGGGGGGAATGAGCAGTTCTTC.

The rearrangement uses TRBV21-1 and TRBJ1-2; TRBD1, the table's D call, lacks a check against the DNA. TRBV21-1 is deemed a pseudogene. CDR3 size: 17 residues. CDR3 sequence: CARLRGAREVCHYGYTF. CDR3 DNA: TGTGCCAGGCTCAGGGGGGCCAGGGAGGTTTGTCACTATGGCTACACCTTC.

This clone has only a few counts. This sequence joins TRBV19 and TRBJ2-1, with 7 bases fitting TRBD2. J was trimmed by 4 bases and V by 2 bases; bases with no gene match: 5. This CDR3 region has 15 residues. Germline assignment: CDR1 LNHDA and CDR2 SQIVND (reference sequence). The CDR3 DNA reads TGTGCCAGTAGTATATTGACGGGAGGTTACAATGAGCAGTTCTTC. Translated, it gives CASSILTGGYNEQFF. Filled out from reference TRBV19 and TRBJ2-1, the complete variable domain reads DGGITQSPKYLFRKEGQNVTLSCEQNLNHDAMYWYRQDPGQGLRLIYYSQIVNDFQKGDIAEGYSVSREKKESFPLTVTSAQKNPTAFYLCASSILTGGYNEQFFGPGTRLTVL.